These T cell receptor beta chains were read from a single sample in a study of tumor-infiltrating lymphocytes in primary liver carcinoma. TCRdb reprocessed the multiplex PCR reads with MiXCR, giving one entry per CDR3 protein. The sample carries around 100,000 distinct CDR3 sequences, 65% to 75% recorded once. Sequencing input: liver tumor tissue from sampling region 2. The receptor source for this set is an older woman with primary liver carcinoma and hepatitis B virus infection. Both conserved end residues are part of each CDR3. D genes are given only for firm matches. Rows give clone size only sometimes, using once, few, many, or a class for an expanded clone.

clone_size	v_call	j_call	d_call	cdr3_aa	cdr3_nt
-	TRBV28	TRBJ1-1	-	CAGSLPVNTEAFF	TGTGCAGGCAGCCTTCCCGTGAACACTGAAGCTTTCTTT
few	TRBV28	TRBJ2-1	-	CASSPGVGSPYNEQFF	TGTGCCAGCTCACCCGGTGTCGGGTCACCCTACAATGAGCAGTTCTTC
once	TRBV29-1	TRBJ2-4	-	CSIGTARDVQYF	TGCAGCATTGGGACAGCGCGGGACGTTCAGTATTTC
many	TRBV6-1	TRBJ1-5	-	CASGPTKSGNQPQHF	TGTGCCAGCGGCCCGACCAAGTCGGGCAATCAGCCCCAGCATTTT
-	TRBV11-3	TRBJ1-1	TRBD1	CAICFGTVKTEAFF	TGTGCCATCTGCTTCGGGACAGTGAAGACTGAAGCTTTCTTT
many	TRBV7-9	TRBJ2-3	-	CASSLVLGSRDTQYF	TGTGCCAGCAGCTTAGTACTGGGCAGCAGGGATACGCAGTATTTT
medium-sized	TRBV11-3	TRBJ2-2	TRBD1	CASSSDRVNIGELFF	TGTGCCAGCAGCTCCGACAGGGTGAACATCGGGGAGCTGTTTTTT
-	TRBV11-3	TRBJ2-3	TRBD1	CTSSHRTGTDTQYF	TGCACCAGCAGCCATCGGACAGGGACAGATACGCAGTATTTT
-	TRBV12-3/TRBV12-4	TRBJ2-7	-	CANTSDVGSYEQYF	TGTGCCAACACCAGCGACGTCGGCTCCTACGAGCAATACTTC
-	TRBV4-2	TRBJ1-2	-	CASNQGFQGNSAF	TGTGCCAGCAACCAAGGCTTTCAGGGGAACAGCGCCTTC
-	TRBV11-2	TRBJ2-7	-	CASSLDPGHTSDQYF	TGTGCCAGTAGCTTAGACCCTGGCCATACGTCCGATCAGTACTTC
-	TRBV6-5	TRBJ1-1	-	CASSLRGGLGDTEAFF	TGTGCCAGCAGCCTCAGGGGCGGACTAGGGGACACTGAAGCTTTCTTT
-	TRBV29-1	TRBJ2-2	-	CSVGGGMNTRELLF	TGCAGCGTTGGGGGCGGGATGAACACCCGGGAGCTGTTGTTT
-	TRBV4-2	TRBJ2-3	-	CANSQLWLDFCPTDTQYF	TGTGCCAACAGCCAGCTCTGGCTGGACTTCTGCCCTACAGATACGCAGTATTTT
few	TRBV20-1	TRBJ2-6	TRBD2	CSAGLAGGFGANVLTF	TGCAGTGCCGGACTAGCGGGAGGGTTCGGGGCCAACGTCCTGACTTTC
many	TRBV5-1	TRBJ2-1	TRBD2	CASSLALAGVNEQFF	TGCGCCAGCAGCTTGGCGCTAGCGGGAGTTAATGAGCAGTTCTTC
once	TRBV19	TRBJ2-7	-	CSSSIGTPFYEQYF	TGTTCCAGTAGTATAGGGACCCCGTTCTACGAGCAGTACTTC
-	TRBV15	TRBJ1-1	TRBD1	CATSREGGGYGFF	TGTGCCACCAGCAGAGAAGGGGGCGGATATGGTTTCTTT
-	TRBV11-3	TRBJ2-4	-	CASSPRTGLAKNSQYF	TGTGCCAGCAGCCCTCGGACGGGGCTAGCCAAAAACAGTCAGTACTTC
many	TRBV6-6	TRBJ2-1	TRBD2	CAINGGASGSNEQFF	TGTGCCATTAACGGGGGGGCTAGCGGGTCCAATGAGCAGTTCTTC
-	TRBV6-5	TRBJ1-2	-	CSSSKGLKDGYTF	TGTTCCAGCAGCAAGGGGCTCAAAGATGGCTACACCTTC
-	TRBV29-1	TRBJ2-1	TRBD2	CSVGGTSGSDRIF	TGCAGCGTTGGGGGGACTAGCGGGTCCGACAGGATTTTC
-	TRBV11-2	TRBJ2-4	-	CASSLSHSLLTSENIQYF	TGTGCCAGCAGCTTATCACACTCCTTGCTCACGTCGGAAAACATTCAGTACTTC
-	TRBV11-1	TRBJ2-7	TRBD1	CVSGRDRGTYEQYF	TGTGTCAGCGGCCGGGACAGGGGAACCTATGAGCAGTACTTC
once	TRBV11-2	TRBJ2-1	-	CASSGLNPEVADEQFF	TGTGCCAGCAGCGGGCTAAACCCCGAGGTTGCCGATGAGCAGTTCTTC
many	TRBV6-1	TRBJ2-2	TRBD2	CASSDGRATGELFF	TGTGCCAGCAGTGACGGGAGGGCCACCGGGGAGCTGTTTTTT
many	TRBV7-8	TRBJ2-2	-	CASSLESGRAGELFF	TGTGCCAGCAGCTTAGAGAGTGGGCGCGCCGGGGAGCTGTTTTTT
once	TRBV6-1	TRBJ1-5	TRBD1	CTSSKAPTGQGYQPQHF	TGTACCAGCAGTAAGGCGCCTACAGGACAGGGCTATCAGCCTCAGCATTTT
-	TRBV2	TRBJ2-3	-	CASSPGAVYTQYF	TGTGCCAGCAGTCCCGGGGCAGTATATACGCAGTATTTT
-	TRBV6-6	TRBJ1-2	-	CASSHGPRDGYDYTF	TGTGCCAGCAGCCACGGACCCCGAGATGGCTATGACTACACCTTC
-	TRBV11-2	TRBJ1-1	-	CASSSDPGAGTEAFF	TGTGCCAGCAGTTCAGATCCGGGGGCGGGAACTGAAGCTTTCTTT
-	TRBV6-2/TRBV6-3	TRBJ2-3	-	CASSYPDLQASFTDTHYF	TGTGCCAGCAGTTACCCGGACTTACAAGCGTCCTTCACAGATACGCACTATTTT
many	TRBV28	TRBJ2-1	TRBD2	CASLSSGQYNEQFF	TGTGCCAGCCTTTCTAGCGGGCAGTACAATGAGCAGTTCTTC
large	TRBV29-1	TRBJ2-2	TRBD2	CSVEGTSRTGELFF	TGCAGCGTTGAAGGGACTAGCCGGACCGGGGAGCTGTTTTTT
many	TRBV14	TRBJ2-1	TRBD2	CASSQAGTTYNEQFF	TGTGCCAGCAGCCAAGCCGGGACTACATACAATGAGCAGTTCTTC
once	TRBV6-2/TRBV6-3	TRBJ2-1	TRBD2	CARRTSGSYNEQFF	TGTGCTAGAAGGACTAGCGGTTCCTACAATGAGCAGTTCTTC
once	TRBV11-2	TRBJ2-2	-	CASSLGLTGRGAVF	TGTGCCAGCAGCTTAGGGCTAACGGGACGGGGAGCTGTTTTT
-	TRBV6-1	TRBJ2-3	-	CGSSMSLTTDTQYF	TGTGGCAGCAGTATGAGTCTTACAACGGATACGCAGTATTTT
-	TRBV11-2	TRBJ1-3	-	CTSNDLLGNTIFF	TGTACCAGCAACGATCTGCTCGGGAACACCATATTTTTT
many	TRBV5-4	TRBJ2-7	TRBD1	CASSVGQGGYEQYF	TGTGCCAGCAGCGTTGGACAGGGGGGTTACGAGCAGTACTTC
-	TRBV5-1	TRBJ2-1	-	CASSSASYNEQFF	TGCGCCAGCAGCAGTGCGTCCTACAATGAGCAGTTCTTC
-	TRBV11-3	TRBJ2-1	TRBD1	CASTRQGGSYDEQFF	TGTGCCAGCACCCGACAAGGGGGCTCCTACGATGAGCAGTTCTTC
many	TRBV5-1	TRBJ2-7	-	CASSLDRLDYEQYF	TGCGCCAGCAGCTTGGACAGGCTTGACTACGAGCAGTACTTC
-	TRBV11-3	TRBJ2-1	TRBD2	CASCVGTSGRLEQFF	TGTGCCAGCTGCGTAGGAACTAGCGGGAGGCTTGAGCAGTTCTTC
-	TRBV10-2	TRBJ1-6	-	CASARFESRHNSPIHF	TGCGCCAGCGCTCGTTTCGAGAGCAGGCACAATTCACCCATCCACTTT
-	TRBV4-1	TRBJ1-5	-	CASSPRLGVTLNQPQHF	TGCGCCAGTAGCCCTCGACTGGGAGTAACCCTTAATCAGCCCCAGCATTTT